This T cell receptor (beta chain) was profiled in a study of OX40 agonist ivuxolimab in advanced cancers. Notes on the study in general: Some patients who did not respond also had low normalized T-cell clonal expansion. The study did not work out the antigen specificity of the expanded peripheral T cells.

Patients were ruled out by autoimmune disease history or systemic immunosuppression. A word on this clone: Its antigen is unknown.

The table came from immunoSEQ multiplex PCR; TCRdb's copy has only in-frame clones and leaves some out. This table has approximately 59,000 clones, about 82% appearing once. J was trimmed by 8 bases and V by 2 bases; bases with no gene match: 13. Germline V CDR1 and CDR2: LGHNA, YNFKEQ. This CDR3 comprises 17 residues. The V gene is TRBV4-2, the J gene TRBJ2-1; 9 bases agree with TRBD2. The clonotype comes from an adult with an advanced solid tumor such as melanoma, head and neck, liver or kidney cancer. The sequences come from CD4+ or CD8+ T cells sorted from blood, collected in a trial of the OX40 agonist ivuxolimab. The CDR3: CASSQSDGAGGFDEQFF. CDR3 DNA sequence: TGTGCCAGCAGCCAATCAGATGGAGCGGGAGGTTTCGATGAGCAGTTCTTC.